This T cell receptor beta chain was identified during a study of identical twins. Study observations and caveats: Cross-sectional statistical analysis was relied on for the conclusions, without the same donors being followed.

Healthy Caucasians alone served as donors. The ends were cut back, 2 bases at V and 4 bases at J, with 15 bases in the middle. The CDR3 loop spans 16 amino acids. CDR1 is MNHEY, CDR2 SMNVEV, per germline (reference sequence). This clonotype was seen at least ten times. Antigen specificity is unknown. cDNA molecules carried unique molecular identifiers, and template switching added a universal primer site. TCRdb fed the 5' RACE reads into MiXCR, producing one record per CDR3 protein. The sample includes 350,000 to 500,000 distinct CDR3 sequences, around 20% of them seen just once. This clonotype originated in a man in his forties or fifties in good health. V usage is TRBV27 and J usage is TRBJ2-1; tentatively, D is TRBD2 (6 bases). The specimen was naive T cells sorted from blood. The CDR3 coding sequence is TGTGCCAGCAGTTTAGAACCGGGACTTGTTTACAATGAGCAGTTCTTC. Its protein product is CASSLEPGLVYNEQFF.